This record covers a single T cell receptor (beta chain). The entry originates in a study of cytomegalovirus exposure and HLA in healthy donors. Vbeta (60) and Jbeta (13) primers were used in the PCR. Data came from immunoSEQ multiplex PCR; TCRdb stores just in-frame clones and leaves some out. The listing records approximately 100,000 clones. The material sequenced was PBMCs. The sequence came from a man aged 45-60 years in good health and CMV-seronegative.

The chain's CDR3 is CASSPLNGLTYEQYF. The CDR3 DNA is TGTGCCAGCTCACCCTTGAATGGACTTACCTACGAGCAGTACTTC. V and J are TRBV18 and TRBJ2-7, with D perhaps TRBD2 (5 bases). The V end was cut by 3 bases, the J end by 2 bases, with 14 bases between. The CDR3 extends over 15 amino acids. The germline CDR1 and CDR2 sequences are KGHSH and LQKENI. Combining the CDR3 with reference TRBV18 and TRBJ2-7 gives the whole variable domain NAGVMQNPRHLVRRRGQEARLRCSPMKGHSHVYWYRQLPEEGLKFMVYLQKENIIDESGMPKERFSAEFPKEGPSILRIQQVVRGDSAAYFCASSPLNGLTYEQYFGPGTRLTVT.